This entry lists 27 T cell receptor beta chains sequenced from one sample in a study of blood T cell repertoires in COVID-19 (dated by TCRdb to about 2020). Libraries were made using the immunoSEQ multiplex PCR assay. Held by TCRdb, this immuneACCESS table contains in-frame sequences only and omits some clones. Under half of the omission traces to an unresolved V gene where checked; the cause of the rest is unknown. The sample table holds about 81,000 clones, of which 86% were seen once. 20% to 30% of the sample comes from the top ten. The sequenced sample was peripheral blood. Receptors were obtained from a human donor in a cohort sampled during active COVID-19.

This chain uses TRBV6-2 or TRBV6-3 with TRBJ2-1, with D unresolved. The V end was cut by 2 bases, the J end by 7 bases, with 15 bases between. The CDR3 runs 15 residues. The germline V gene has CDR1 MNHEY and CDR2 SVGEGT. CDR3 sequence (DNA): TGTGCCAGCAGTTACGTCTCCTACCAAACGAATGAGCAGTTCTTC. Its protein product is CASSYVSYQTNEQFF.

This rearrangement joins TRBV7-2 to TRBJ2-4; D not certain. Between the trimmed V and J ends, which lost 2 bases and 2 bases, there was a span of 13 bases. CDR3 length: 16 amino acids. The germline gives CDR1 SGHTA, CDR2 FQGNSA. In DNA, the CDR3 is TGTGCCAGCAGCTTATTTCCGGGTGTAACCAAAAACATTCAGTACTTC. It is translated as CASSLFPGVTKNIQYF.

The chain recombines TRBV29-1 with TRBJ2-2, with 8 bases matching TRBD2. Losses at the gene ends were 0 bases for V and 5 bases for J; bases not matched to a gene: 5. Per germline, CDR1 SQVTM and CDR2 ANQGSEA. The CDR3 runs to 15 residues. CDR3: CSVEEGAGGTGELFF. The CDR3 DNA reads TGCAGCGTTGAAGAAGGCGCGGGAGGAACCGGGGAGCTGTTTTTT.

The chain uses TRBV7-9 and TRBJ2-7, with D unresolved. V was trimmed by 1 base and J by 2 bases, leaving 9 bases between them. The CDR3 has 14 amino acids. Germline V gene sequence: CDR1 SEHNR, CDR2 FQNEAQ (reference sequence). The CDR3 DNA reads TGTGCCAGCAGCTTAGTGGGCCCGACCTACGAGCAGTACTTC. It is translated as CASSLVGPTYEQYF.

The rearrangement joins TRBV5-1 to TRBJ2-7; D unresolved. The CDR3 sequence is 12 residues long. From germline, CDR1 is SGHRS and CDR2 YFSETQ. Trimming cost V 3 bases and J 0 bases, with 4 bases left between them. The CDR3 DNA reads TGCGCCAGCAGCTCTACCTCCTACGAGCAGTACTTC. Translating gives CASSSTSYEQYF.

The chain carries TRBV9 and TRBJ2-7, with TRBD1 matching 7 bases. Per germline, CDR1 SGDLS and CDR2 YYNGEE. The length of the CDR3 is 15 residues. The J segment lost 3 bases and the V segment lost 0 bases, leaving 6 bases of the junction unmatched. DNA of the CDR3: TGTGCCAGCAGCGTAGGTGTAGGGGGCTTCTACGAGCAGTACTTC. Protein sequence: CASSVGVGGFYEQYF.

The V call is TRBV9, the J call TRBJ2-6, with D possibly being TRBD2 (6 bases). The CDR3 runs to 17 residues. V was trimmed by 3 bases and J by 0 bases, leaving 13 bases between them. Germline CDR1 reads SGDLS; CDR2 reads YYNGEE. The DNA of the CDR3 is TGTGCCAGCAGCGCGTCCTTGCGGGGCTCTGGGGCCAACGTCCTGACTTTC. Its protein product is CASSASLRGSGANVLTF.

The CDR3 DNA follows: TGTGCCAGCAGTTACGAACAGGGGGGGTACAATGAGCAGTTCTTC. Translation gives CASSYEQGGYNEQFF. The chain uses TRBV6-2 or TRBV6-3 and TRBJ2-1, with D maybe TRBD1 (8 bases). Trimming pared 2 bases from V and 4 bases from J, leaving 12 bases between. Germline loops: CDR1 MNHEY, CDR2 SVGEGT. The CDR3 runs to 15 residues.

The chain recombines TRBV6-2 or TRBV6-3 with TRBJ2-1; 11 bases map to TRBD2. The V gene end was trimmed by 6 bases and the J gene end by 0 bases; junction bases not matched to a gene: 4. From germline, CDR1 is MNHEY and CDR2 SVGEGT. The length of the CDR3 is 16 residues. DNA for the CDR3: TGTGCCAGCAGCGGACTAGCGGGTCACTCCTACAATGAGCAGTTCTTC. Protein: CASSGLAGHSYNEQFF.

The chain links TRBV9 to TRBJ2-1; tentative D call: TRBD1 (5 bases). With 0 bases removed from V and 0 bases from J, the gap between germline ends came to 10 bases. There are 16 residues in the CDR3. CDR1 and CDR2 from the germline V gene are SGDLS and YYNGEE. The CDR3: CASSVEGRNSYNEQFF. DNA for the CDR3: TGTGCCAGCAGCGTAGAGGGGCGGAACTCCTACAATGAGCAGTTCTTC.

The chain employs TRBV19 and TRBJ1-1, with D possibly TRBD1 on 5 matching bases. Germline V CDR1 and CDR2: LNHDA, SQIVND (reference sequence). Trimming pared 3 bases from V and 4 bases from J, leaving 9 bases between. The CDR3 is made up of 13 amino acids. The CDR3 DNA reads TGTGCCAGTAGTATCCAGGGAACCACTGAAGCTTTCTTT. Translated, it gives CASSIQGTTEAFF. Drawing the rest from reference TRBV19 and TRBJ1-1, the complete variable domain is DGGITQSPKYLFRKEGQNVTLSCEQNLNHDAMYWYRQDPGQGLRLIYYSQIVNDFQKGDIAEGYSVSREKKESFPLTVTSAQKNPTAFYLCASSIQGTTEAFFGQGTRLTVV.

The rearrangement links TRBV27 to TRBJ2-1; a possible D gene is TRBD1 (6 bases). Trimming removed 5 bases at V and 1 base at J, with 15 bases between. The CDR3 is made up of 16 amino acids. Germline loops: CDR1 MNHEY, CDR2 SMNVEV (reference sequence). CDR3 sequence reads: CASSPQGLASYNEQFF. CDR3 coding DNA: TGTGCCAGCAGTCCCCAGGGGCTAGCATCCTACAATGAGCAGTTCTTC.

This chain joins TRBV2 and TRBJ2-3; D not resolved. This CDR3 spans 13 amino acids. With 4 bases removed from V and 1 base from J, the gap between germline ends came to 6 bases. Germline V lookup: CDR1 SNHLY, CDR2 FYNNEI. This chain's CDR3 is CASSVSGTDTQYF. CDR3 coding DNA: TGTGCCAGCAGTGTATCGGGCACAGATACGCAGTATTTT. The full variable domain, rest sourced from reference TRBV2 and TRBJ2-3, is EPEVTQTPSHQVTQMGQEVILRCVPISNHLYFYWYRQILGQKVEFLVSFYNNEISEKSEIFDDQFSVERPDGSNFTLKIRSTKLEDSAMYFCASSVSGTDTQYFGPGTRLTVL.

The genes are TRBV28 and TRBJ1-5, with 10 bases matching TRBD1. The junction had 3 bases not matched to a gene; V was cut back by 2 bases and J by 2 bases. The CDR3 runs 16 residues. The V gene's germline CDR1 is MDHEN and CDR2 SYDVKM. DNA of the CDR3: TGTGCCAGCAGTTTACTAGGACAGGGGGGCAATCAGCCCCAGCATTTT. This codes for CASSLLGQGGNQPQHF.

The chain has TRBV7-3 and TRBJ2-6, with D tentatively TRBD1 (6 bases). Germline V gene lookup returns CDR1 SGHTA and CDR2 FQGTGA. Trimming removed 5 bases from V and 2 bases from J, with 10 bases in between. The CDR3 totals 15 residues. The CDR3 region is CASSLNRAGANVLTF. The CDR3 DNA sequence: TGTGCCAGCAGCCTAAACAGGGCTGGGGCCAACGTCCTGACTTTC.

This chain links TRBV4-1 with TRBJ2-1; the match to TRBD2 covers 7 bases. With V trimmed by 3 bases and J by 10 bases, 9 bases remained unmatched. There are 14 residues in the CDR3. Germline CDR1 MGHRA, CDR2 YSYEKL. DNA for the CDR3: TGCGCCAGCAGCCATAGCGGGCCGGAGGGCGAGCAGTTCTTC. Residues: CASSHSGPEGEQFF.

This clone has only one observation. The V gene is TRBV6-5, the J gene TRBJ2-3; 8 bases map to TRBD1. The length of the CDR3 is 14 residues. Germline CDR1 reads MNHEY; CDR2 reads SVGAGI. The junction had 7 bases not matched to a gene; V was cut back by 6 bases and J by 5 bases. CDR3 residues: CASRGQGIGDTQYF. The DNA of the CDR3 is TGTGCCAGCAGAGGACAGGGAATAGGAGATACGCAGTATTTT.

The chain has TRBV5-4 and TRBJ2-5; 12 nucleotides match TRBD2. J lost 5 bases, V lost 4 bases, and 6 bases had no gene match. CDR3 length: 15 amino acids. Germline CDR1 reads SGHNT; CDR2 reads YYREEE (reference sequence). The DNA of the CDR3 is TGTGCCAGCAGCCCTCTAGCGGGGGGGGAGGAGACCCAGTACTTC. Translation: CASSPLAGGEETQYF. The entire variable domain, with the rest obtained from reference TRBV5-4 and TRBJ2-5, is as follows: ETGVTQSPTHLIKTRGQQVTLRCSSQSGHNTVSWYQQALGQGPQFIFQYYREEENGRGNFPPRFSGLQFPNYSSELNVNALELDDSALYLCASSPLAGGEETQYFGPGTRLLVL.

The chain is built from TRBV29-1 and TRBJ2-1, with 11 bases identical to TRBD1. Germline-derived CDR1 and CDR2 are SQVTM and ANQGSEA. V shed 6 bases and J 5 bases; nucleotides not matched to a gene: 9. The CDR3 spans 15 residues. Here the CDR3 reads CSVPGTGGWNNEQFF. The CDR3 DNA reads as TGCAGCGTCCCTGGGACAGGGGGGTGGAACAATGAGCAGTTCTTC.

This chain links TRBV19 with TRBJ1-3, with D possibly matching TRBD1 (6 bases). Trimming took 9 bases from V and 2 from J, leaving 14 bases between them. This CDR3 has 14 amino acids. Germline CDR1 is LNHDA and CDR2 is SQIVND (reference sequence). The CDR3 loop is CARDLTGTGNTIYF. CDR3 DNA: TGTGCCAGGGACTTAACAGGGACTGGAAACACCATATATTTT. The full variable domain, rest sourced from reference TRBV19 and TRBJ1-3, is DGGITQSPKYLFRKEGQNVTLSCEQNLNHDAMYWYRQDPGQGLRLIYYSQIVNDFQKGDIAEGYSVSREKKESFPLTVTSAQKNPTAFYLCARDLTGTGNTIYFGEGSWLTVV.

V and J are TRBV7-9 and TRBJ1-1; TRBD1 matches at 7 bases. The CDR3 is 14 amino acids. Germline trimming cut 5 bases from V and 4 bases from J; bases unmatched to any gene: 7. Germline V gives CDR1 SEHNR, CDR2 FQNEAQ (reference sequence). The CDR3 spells CASSQTGVGTEAFF. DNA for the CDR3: TGTGCCAGCAGCCAAACAGGGGTGGGCACTGAAGCTTTCTTT. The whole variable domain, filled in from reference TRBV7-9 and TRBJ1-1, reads DTGVSQNPRHKITKRGQNVTFRCDPISEHNRLYWYRQTLGQGPEFLTYFQNEAQLEKSRLLSDRFSAERPKGSFSTLEIQRTEQGDSAMYLCASSQTGVGTEAFFGQGTRLTVV.

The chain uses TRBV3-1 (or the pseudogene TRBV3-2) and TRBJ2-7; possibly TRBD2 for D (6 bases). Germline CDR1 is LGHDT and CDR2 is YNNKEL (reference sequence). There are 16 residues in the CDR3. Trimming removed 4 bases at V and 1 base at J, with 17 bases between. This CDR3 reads CASSLTSGARSYEQYF. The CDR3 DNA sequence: TGTGCCAGCAGCCTCACCTCGGGAGCCCGGTCCTACGAGCAGTACTTC.

The CDR3 coding sequence is TGTGCCAGCAGCAGGCCGGGACTAGCGGGAGGAGAGACCCAGTACTTC. The encoded protein is CASSRPGLAGGETQYF. The rearrangement links TRBV7-8 to TRBJ2-5, with 15 bases matching TRBD2. Germline values: CDR1 SGHVS, CDR2 FQNEAQ. Trimming took 5 bases from V and 4 from J; bases not matched to a gene: 5. The CDR3 length is 16 residues.

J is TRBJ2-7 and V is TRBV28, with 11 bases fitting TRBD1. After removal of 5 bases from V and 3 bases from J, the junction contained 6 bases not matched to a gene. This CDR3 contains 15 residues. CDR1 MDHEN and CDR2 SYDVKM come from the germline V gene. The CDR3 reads CASSPLGQGGYEQYF. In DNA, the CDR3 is TGTGCCAGCAGTCCCCTGGGACAGGGGGGCTACGAGCAGTACTTC. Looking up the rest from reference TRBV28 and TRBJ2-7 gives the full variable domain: DVKVTQSSRYLVKRTGEKVFLECVQDMDHENMFWYRQDPGLGLRLIYFSYDVKMKEKGDIPEGYSVSREKKERFSLILESASTNQTSMYLCASSPLGQGGYEQYFGPGTRLTVT.

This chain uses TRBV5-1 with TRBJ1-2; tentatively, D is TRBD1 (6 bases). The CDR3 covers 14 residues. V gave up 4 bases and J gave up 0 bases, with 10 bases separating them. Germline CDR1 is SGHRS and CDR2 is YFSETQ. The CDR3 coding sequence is TGCGCCAGCAGCCCACAGGGAGCTAACTATGGCTACACCTTC. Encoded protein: CASSPQGANYGYTF.

CDR3 DNA: TGTGCCAGCAGCAACGCTGGCCAGGGCCACACTGAAGCTTTCTTT. Translating it yields CASSNAGQGHTEAFF. This chain connects TRBV7-9 to TRBJ1-1; D may be TRBD1 (5 bases). Deletions cut 5 bases from V and 3 bases from J, with 16 bases between. The germline gives CDR1 SEHNR, CDR2 FQNEAQ (reference sequence). This CDR3 is 15 amino acids long.

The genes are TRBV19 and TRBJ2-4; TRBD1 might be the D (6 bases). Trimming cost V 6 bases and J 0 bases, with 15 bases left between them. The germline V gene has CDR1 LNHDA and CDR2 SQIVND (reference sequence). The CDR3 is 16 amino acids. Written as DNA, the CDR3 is TGTGCCAGTAGCTCCGTGGGACAACTAGCCAAAAACATTCAGTACTTC. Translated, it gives CASSSVGQLAKNIQYF.